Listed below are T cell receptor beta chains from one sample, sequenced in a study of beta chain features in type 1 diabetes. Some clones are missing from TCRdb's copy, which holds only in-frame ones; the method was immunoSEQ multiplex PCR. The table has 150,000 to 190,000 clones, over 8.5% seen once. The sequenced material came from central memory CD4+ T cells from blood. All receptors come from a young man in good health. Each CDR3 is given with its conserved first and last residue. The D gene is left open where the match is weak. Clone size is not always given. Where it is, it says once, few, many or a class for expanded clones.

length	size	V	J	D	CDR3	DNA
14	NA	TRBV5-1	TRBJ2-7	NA	CASSLSGVDYEQYF	TGCGCCAGCAGCTTGTCGGGGGTTGACTACGAGCAGTACTTC
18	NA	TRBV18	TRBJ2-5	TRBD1	CASSPLVVGQGNQETQYF	TGTGCCAGCTCACCCCTGGTCGTAGGACAGGGAAACCAAGAGACCCAGTACTTC
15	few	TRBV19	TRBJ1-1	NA	CASKAGTSMNTEAFF	TGTGCCAGTAAGGCGGGGACGTCGATGAACACTGAAGCTTTCTTT
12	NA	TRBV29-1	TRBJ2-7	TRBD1	CSTGGTGDEQYF	TGCAGCACTGGAGGGACAGGGGACGAGCAGTACTTC
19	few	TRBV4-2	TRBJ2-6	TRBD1	CASSQELDRGAGGANVLTF	TGTGCCAGCAGCCAAGAATTAGACAGGGGGGCTGGTGGGGCCAACGTCCTGACTTTC
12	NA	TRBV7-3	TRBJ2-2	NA	CASSLIPGELFF	TGTGCCAGCAGCTTAATCCCCGGGGAGCTGTTTTTT
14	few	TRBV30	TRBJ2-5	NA	CAWRDRRGGETQYF	TGTGCCTGGCGGGACCGCAGGGGGGGTGAGACCCAGTACTTC
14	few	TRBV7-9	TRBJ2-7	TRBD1	CASSLTDRASEQYF	TGTGCCAGCAGCTTAACCGACAGGGCCAGCGAGCAGTACTTC
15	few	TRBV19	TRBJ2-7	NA	CASSSGALISYEQYF	TGTGCCAGTAGTAGTGGGGCACTAATCTCCTACGAGCAGTACTTC
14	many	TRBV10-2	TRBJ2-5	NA	CASSESNREETQYF	TGCGCCAGCAGTGAGTCGAATAGGGAAGAGACCCAGTACTTC
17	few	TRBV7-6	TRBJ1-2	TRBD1	CASSVGPGQGSDYGYTF	TGTGCCAGCAGCGTTGGCCCGGGACAGGGGTCTGACTATGGCTACACCTTC
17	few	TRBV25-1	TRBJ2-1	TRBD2	CASSDLSGESSYNEQFF	TGTGCCAGCAGTGACCTCAGCGGGGAGAGCTCCTACAATGAGCAGTTCTTC
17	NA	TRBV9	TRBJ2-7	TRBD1	CASSVAPSGQGLYEQYF	TGTGCCAGCAGCGTAGCGCCCTCGGGACAGGGTCTCTACGAGCAGTACTTC
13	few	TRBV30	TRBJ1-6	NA	CASQRGYNSPLHF	TGTGCCTCCCAAAGAGGTTATAATTCACCCCTCCACTTT
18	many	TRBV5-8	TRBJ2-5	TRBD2	CASSLDTSGGAESRTQYF	TGTGCCAGCAGCTTGGATACTAGCGGGGGGGCCGAAAGCCGGACCCAGTACTTC
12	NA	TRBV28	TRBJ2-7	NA	CASSLQGRSLDF	TGTGCCAGCAGTCTTCAAGGCCGATCTCTCGACTTC
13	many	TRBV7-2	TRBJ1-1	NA	CASSLAGHGEAFF	TGTGCCAGCAGCTTAGCGGGTCATGGGGAAGCTTTCTTT
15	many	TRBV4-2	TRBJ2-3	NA	CASSQDQRRTDTQYF	TGTGCCAGCAGCCAAGATCAGCGGAGGACAGATACGCAGTATTTT
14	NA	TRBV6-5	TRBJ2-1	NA	CASGTSNSYNEQFF	TGTGCCAGCGGGACAAGCAACTCCTACAATGAGCAGTTCTTC
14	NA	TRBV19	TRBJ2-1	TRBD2	CASSTSGRANEQFF	TGTGCCAGTAGTACTAGCGGGAGGGCCAATGAGCAGTTCTTC
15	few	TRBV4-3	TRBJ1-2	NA	CASSQERTGTYGYTF	TGCGCCAGCAGCCAAGAGAGAACAGGAACTTATGGCTACACCTTC
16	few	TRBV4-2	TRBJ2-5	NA	CASSQDFGPPQETQYF	TGTGCCAGCAGCCAAGACTTCGGGCCGCCGCAAGAGACCCAGTACTTC
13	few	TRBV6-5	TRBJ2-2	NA	CASRGRQTGELFF	TGTGCCAGCAGAGGTAGACAGACCGGGGAGCTGTTTTTT
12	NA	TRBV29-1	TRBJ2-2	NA	CSVVPNTGELFF	TGCAGCGTTGTACCGAACACCGGGGAGCTGTTTTTT
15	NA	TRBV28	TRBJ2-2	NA	CASSLGLTQAGELFF	TGTGCCAGCAGTTTGGGACTCACGCAGGCCGGGGAGCTGTTTTTT
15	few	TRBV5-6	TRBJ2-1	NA	CASSFNGPDYNEQFF	TGTGCCAGCAGCTTTAACGGTCCGGACTACAATGAGCAGTTCTTC
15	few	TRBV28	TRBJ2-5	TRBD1	CASSSRTGLRETQYF	TGTGCCAGCAGTTCCAGGACAGGATTAAGGGAGACCCAGTACTTC
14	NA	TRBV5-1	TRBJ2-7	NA	CASSQQGEGNEQYF	TGCGCCAGCAGCCAACAGGGAGAAGGTAACGAGCAGTACTTC
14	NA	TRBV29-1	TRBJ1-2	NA	CSVPLGASNYGYTF	TGCAGCGTGCCCCTCGGGGCGAGTAACTATGGCTACACCTTC
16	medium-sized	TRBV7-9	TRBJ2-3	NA	CASSSRREPSTDTQYF	TGTGCCAGCAGCTCGCGACGGGAACCTAGCACAGATACGCAGTATTTT
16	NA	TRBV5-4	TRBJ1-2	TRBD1	CASSPQGGGNNYGYTF	TGTGCCAGCAGCCCGCAGGGGGGCGGGAATAACTATGGCTACACCTTC
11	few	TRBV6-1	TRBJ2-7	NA	CASTIPYEQYF	TGTGCCAGCACTATACCCTACGAGCAGTACTTC
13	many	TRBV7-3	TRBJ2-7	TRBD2	CASSFTSVGEQYF	TGTGCCAGCAGCTTTACTAGCGTAGGCGAGCAGTACTTC
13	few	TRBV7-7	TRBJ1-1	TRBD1	CASSRDRGTEAFF	TGTGCTAGCAGCCGCGACAGGGGCACTGAAGCTTTCTTT
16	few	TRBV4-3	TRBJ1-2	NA	CASSQEAGLFNYGYTF	TGCGCCAGCAGCCAAGAAGCAGGGTTGTTTAACTATGGCTACACCTTC
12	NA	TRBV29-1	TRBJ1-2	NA	CSVAGRGGGYTF	TGCAGCGTTGCTGGCAGAGGGGGTGGCTACACCTTC
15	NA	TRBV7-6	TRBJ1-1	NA	CASSFTPDGDTEAFF	TGTGCCAGCAGCTTCACCCCGGACGGGGACACTGAAGCTTTCTTT
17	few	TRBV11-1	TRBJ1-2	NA	CASSLAGGPRRGYGYTF	TGTGCCAGCAGCTTAGCGGGGGGTCCGCGGCGAGGCTATGGCTACACCTTC
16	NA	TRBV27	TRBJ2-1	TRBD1	CASSRSRDSSYNEQFF	TGTGCCAGCAGCCGTTCCCGGGACAGTTCCTACAATGAGCAGTTCTTC
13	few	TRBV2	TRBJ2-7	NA	CASSPDRSYEQYF	TGTGCCAGCAGCCCTGACAGGTCCTACGAGCAGTACTTC
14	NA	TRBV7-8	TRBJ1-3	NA	CASSRELSGNTIYF	TGTGCCAGCAGCCGGGAACTCTCTGGAAACACCATATATTTT
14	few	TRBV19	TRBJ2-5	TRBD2	CASSIAATSATQYF	TGTGCCAGTAGTATAGCCGCGACTAGCGCGACCCAGTACTTC
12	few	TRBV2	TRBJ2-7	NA	CASSGESYEQYF	TGTGCCAGCAGTGGGGAATCCTACGAGCAGTACTTC